This entry lists 9 T cell receptor beta chains sequenced from one sample in a study of response to subunit inactivated influenza vaccine. MiXCR, run by TCRdb on the RT-PCR reads, gives a single entry per CDR3 protein. The repertoire has about 570,000 distinct CDR3 sequences, approximately 10% of them found once; the top ten carry 9.5% to 11%. In addition, the sample was reused for a study of T cells expressing NK-cell markers. That paper states: What made the TCR beta cDNA was 5'RACE template switching with UMIs.

The sequences come from PBMCs from blood, collected on the day of vaccination. The receptors derive from a man aged 50 or older who received an inactivated influenza vaccine.

This clonotype has more than one count but fewer than ten. The chain joins TRBV7-9 to TRBJ1-2; D is unresolved. The CDR3 is 14 residues long. Germline V gene data show CDR1 as SEHNR and CDR2 as FQNEAQ (reference sequence). With 7 bases removed from V and 4 bases from J, the gap between germline ends came to 16 bases. This CDR3 is CASTASGDGYGYTF. CDR3 DNA sequence: TGTGCCAGCACCGCGTCAGGAGACGGCTATGGCTACACCTTC.

This chain connects TRBV29-1 to TRBJ2-5; 7 nucleotides align to TRBD2. Looked up from germline, CDR1 is SQVTM and CDR2 is ANQGSEA. The CDR3 runs 15 residues. J lost 0 bases, V lost 6 bases, and 10 bases had no gene match. CDR3 coding DNA: TGCAGCGTAATGAGCGGGACTATTTACCAAGAGACCCAGTACTTC. It encodes CSVMSGTIYQETQYF.

This clonotype has only a few counts. The rearrangement joins TRBV18 to TRBJ2-7, with D possibly being TRBD1 (5 bases). Germline V gene lookup returns CDR1 KGHSH and CDR2 LQKENI. Trimming took 3 bases from V and 6 from J, leaving 9 bases between them. The CDR3 sequence is 12 residues long. CDR3 nucleotide sequence: TGTGCCAGCTCACCCGACAGAGCCGAGCAGTACTTC. Translating it yields CASSPDRAEQYF.

J is TRBJ2-5 and V is TRBV7-2, with 11 bases aligning to TRBD2. The V gene end was trimmed by 2 bases and the J gene end by 5 bases; junction bases not matched to a gene: 10. The germline CDR1 and CDR2 sequences are SGHTA and FQGNSA. CDR3 length: 17 amino acids. The DNA for the CDR3 is TGTGCCAGCAGCTTAAGGCCGTCTAGCGGGAGGTGGGAGACCCAGTACTTC. Encoded protein: CASSLRPSSGRWETQYF.

CDR3 nucleotide sequence: TGTGCCAGCAGTTTCCTAGCGGGGGGGATCACAGATACGCAGTATTTT. Protein product: CASSFLAGGITDTQYF. The J gene is TRBJ2-3, the V gene TRBV27; 12 nucleotides align to TRBD2. Germline V gives CDR1 MNHEY, CDR2 SMNVEV (reference sequence). This CDR3 has 16 residues. V trimming: 3 bases; J trimming: 2 bases; junction bases outside the gene matches: 3.

The chain uses TRBV7-2 and TRBJ2-5; D might be TRBD1 or TRBD2, each matching 5 bases. In germline, CDR1 is SGHTA, CDR2 FQGNSA. The CDR3 runs to 15 residues. Between the trimmed V and J ends, which lost 1 base and 5 bases, there was a span of 14 bases. CDR3: CASSLEQGEWETQYF. The CDR3 nucleotides read TGTGCCAGCAGCTTAGAGCAGGGAGAGTGGGAGACCCAGTACTTC.

This clonotype appeared a few times. The chain has TRBV4-3 and TRBJ1-4; tentatively, D is TRBD1 (5 bases). Germline V lookup: CDR1 LGHNA, CDR2 YSLEER. This CDR3 comprises 15 residues. V was pared by 0 bases and J by 0 bases, with 5 bases between. The CDR3 DNA reads as TGCGCCAGCAGCCAAGAGACAGCAACTAATGAAAAACTGTTTTTT. Its protein product is CASSQETATNEKLFF.

This clonotype was recorded at least ten times. The chain is built from TRBV3-1 and TRBJ2-5; D might be TRBD1 or TRBD2, each matching 5 bases. Trimming removed 4 bases from V and 4 bases from J, with 13 bases in between. This CDR3 region has 14 residues. The germline CDR1 and CDR2 sequences are LGHDT and YNNKEL (reference sequence). The CDR3 nucleotides are TGTGCCAGCAGCCGACGACAGAGGGGAGAGACCCAGTACTTC. Translating it yields CASSRRQRGETQYF.

Only a few counts were recorded for this clonotype. The chain employs TRBV10-3 and TRBJ2-6; the D gene is possibly TRBD1 (6 bases). CDR3 length: 18 amino acids. The V and J ends lost 2 bases and 0 bases respectively, with 14 bases between them. Germline CDR1 reads ENHRY; CDR2 reads SYGVKD. The CDR3 DNA sequence: TGTGCCATCAGTGAGGGACGGCAGGGGTTCTCTGGGGCCAACGTCCTGACTTTC. Translated, it gives CAISEGRQGFSGANVLTF.